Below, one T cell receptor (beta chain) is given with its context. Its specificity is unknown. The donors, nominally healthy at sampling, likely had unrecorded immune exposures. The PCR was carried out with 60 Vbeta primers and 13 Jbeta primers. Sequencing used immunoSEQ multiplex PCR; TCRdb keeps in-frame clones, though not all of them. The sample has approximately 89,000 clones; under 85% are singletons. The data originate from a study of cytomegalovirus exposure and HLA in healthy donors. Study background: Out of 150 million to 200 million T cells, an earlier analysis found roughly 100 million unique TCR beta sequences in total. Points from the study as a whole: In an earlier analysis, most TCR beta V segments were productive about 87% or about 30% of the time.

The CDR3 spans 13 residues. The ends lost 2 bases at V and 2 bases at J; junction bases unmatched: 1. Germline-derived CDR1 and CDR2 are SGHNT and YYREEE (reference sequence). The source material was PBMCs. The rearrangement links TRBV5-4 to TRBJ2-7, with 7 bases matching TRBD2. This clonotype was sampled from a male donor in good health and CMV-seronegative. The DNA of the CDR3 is TGTGCCAGCAGCTTCACTAGCGCCTACGAGCAGTACTTC. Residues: CASSFTSAYEQYF.